This T cell receptor beta chain was observed in a study of blood T cell repertoires in COVID-19. Study in general: Samples of COVID-19 (acute and convalescent) were obtained from the United States, Italy and Spain. In each case, the material was cDNA or gDNA derived from T cells, B-cell-depleted T cells, or PBMCs.

Original methodology: Reference gene primers were amplified, and this amplification served to estimate nucleated cell counts. The protocol was immunoSEQ multiplex PCR, while the TCRdb copy is restricted to in-frame clones and leaves out a portion. From that table come the V and J calls and clone size; the DNA was used to work out D and trimming. The table has some 190,000 clones, more than 75% seen once. Trimming took 0 bases from V and 4 from J, leaving 10 bases between them. Germline assignment: CDR1 SGDLS and CDR2 YYNGEE. The CDR3 totals 14 residues. Sequencing used peripheral blood. The TCR sequence derives from a human donor in a cohort sampled during active COVID-19. V is TRBV9 and J is TRBJ2-5; TRBD1 is a possible D gene (5 bases). The CDR3 bases are TGTGCCAGCAGCGTAGAGGGGATTCGAGAGACCCAGTACTTC. Translated, it gives CASSVEGIRETQYF.